This T cell receptor beta chain was sequenced for a study of T cell clonality in common variable immunodeficiency. The CDR3 extends over 16 amino acids. J was trimmed by 4 bases and V by 1 base; bases with no gene match: 8. Germline V lookup: CDR1 MDHEN, CDR2 SYDVKM. Study observations and caveats: Compared with healthy controls, CVID subjects showed increased TCRbeta clonality, mostly in about a third.

Equal genomic DNA amounts from CVID and control samples were sequenced. Using immunoSEQ multiplex PCR, the repertoire was profiled, and TCRdb retains in-frame clones only, with some absent. The data show approximately 50,000 clones, with none appearing a single time. This clone has at least ten counts. Its antigen is unknown. The read halts 3 residues ahead of the CDR3 end, with the missing end drawn from the germline J gene. Material: peripheral blood mononuclear cells. The receptor's source is a person between 18 and 75 years old in good health. The chain links TRBV28 to TRBJ2-5, with TRBD2 matching 8 bases. The CDR3 bases that were read are TGTGCCAGCAGTTTATTCCGGGGGGGCACTCCAGAGACC. Translated, it gives CASSLFRGGTPET. The complete CDR3 protein is CASSLFRGGTPETQYF.